This T cell receptor beta chain was sequenced during a study of cytomegalovirus exposure and HLA in healthy donors. PCR was performed using 60 Vbeta and 13 Jbeta primers. Measured with immunoSEQ multiplex PCR; TCRdb has only the in-frame clones, and not every one. The table shows about 140,000 clones, with roughly 9.8% occurring only once. This clone was detected a few times. What it recognizes is unknown. This CDR3 spans 14 amino acids. Germline assignment: CDR1 MNHEY and CDR2 SMNVEV (reference sequence). The V gene lost 7 bases and the J gene lost 9 bases, with 19 bases spanning the gap. Findings and caveats of the study: For TCR beta chains, V- and J-gene trimming was later linked to a missense DCLRE1C variant. Later analysis reportedly placed an Asian-associated ancestry cluster below the roughly 700-donor mean in N-insertions. With high specificity and sensitivity, the classifier reportedly diagnosed cytomegalovirus status.

The chain carries TRBV27 and TRBJ2-1; TRBD2 is a possible D gene (5 bases). The specimen sequenced was PBMCs. The receptor comes from a man aged 45-65 years in good health and CMV-seronegative. The CDR3 loop is CASTPLGSELEQFF. The CDR3 nucleotides are TGTGCCAGCACCCCCCTGGGGAGCGAACTTGAGCAGTTCTTC.